Below are 2 T cell receptor beta chains sequenced from a single sample in a study of vaccination and CD4 T cells after COVID-19. Cultured CD4+ T-cell DNA underwent Oncomine TCR Beta short-read sequencing. From the PCR reads, TCRdb called clonotypes with MiXCR, one entry per CDR3 protein. The sample lists roughly 8,200 distinct CDR3 sequences; about 47% were seen once. Treatment given: approximately 9-day PBMC culture with coronavirus spike peptide pools or control peptides (ViraFEST assay). Their recognized antigens are unknown. The specimen was CD4+ T cells from blood, cultured in vitro. The origin of the receptors is a human donor who had recovered from COVID-19.

The chain combines TRBV7-6 with TRBJ2-5; D perhaps matches TRBD2 (6 bases). Trimming cost V 5 bases and J 5 bases, with 30 bases left between them. The CDR3 has 19 residues. CDR1 SGHVS and CDR2 FNYEAQ come from the germline V gene. CDR3 loop: CASSPPPSGGTQLKETQYF. CDR3 sequence (DNA): TGTGCCAGCAGCCCCCCCCCCTCTGGCGGGACGCAGTTAAAGGAGACCCAGTACTTC.

The chain joins TRBV24-1 to TRBJ2-3, with a weak D call TRBD2 (6 bases). V shed 3 bases and J shed 1 base, with 13 bases lying between them. From germline, CDR1 is KGHDR and CDR2 SFDVKD. The length of the CDR3 is 16 residues. Here the CDR3 reads CATSDLSRGGTDTQYF. As DNA, the CDR3 is TGTGCCACCAGTGATCTGTCCCGCGGGGGCACAGATACGCAGTATTTT.